Listed below are T cell receptor beta chains from one sample, sequenced in a study of technical replicates of blood from several donors. Produced via immunoSEQ multiplex PCR; TCRdb's table is partial and in-frame only. This repertoire shows under 85,000 clones, 95% to 98% found once; its top ten account for 0.34%. The sequenced sample was T cells isolated from PBMCs. These receptors were taken from a human donor in good health. Both conserved end residues are part of each CDR3. A D gene is named only where the DNA matches it firmly. Rows may omit the clone size; those that give it use once, few, many or a size class.

D gene,V gene,clone size,J gene,CDR3 DNA,CDR3 protein
.,TRBV9,.,TRBJ2-4,TGTGCCAGCAGCGTAGGAGGCGCCAAAAACATTCAGTACTTC,CASSVGGAKNIQYF
.,TRBV2,once,TRBJ1-1,TGTGCCAGCAGTGCAGGGTTGAACACTGAAGCTTTCTTT,CASSAGLNTEAFF
.,TRBV29-1,.,TRBJ2-7,TGCACCACGTCCAGGATTTCCAACGAGCAGTACTTC,CTTSRISNEQYF
TRBD1,TRBV2,.,TRBJ1-4,TGTGCCAGCACTCTACAGGGGGCTAATGAAAAACTGTTTTTT,CASTLQGANEKLFF
.,TRBV27,.,TRBJ1-2,TGTGCCAGCAGTCTTGGCATAAATCCCCTCTATGGCTACACCTTC,CASSLGINPLYGYTF
.,TRBV5-8,.,TRBJ1-2,TGTGCCAGCAGCTTGTCGCCCTTTGGGCCGGGACTCTATGGCTACACCTTC,CASSLSPFGPGLYGYTF
TRBD1,TRBV30,.,TRBJ2-7,TGTGCCTGGAAAAGACCGGGACAGAGCTCCTACGAGCAGTACTTC,CAWKRPGQSSYEQYF
.,TRBV13,.,TRBJ2-1,TGTGCCAGCAGCCCATCCAATGAGCAGTTCTTC,CASSPSNEQFF
.,TRBV4-3,.,TRBJ2-1,TGCGCCAGCAGCCAAGAAGGGATTACGGGGAATGAGCAGTTCTTC,CASSQEGITGNEQFF
.,TRBV5-1,.,TRBJ1-4,TGCGCCAGCAGCTTGGACAGGGATGAAAAACTGTTTTTT,CASSLDRDEKLFF
.,TRBV2,.,TRBJ2-2,TGTGCCAGCAGTGACCGGGTGGGCACCGGGGAGCTGTTTTTT,CASSDRVGTGELFF
TRBD2,TRBV6-4,few,TRBJ2-6,TGTGCCAGCAGTGAAACTAGCGGGAGTGGGGCCAACGTCCTGACTTTC,CASSETSGSGANVLTF
TRBD1,TRBV6-5,.,TRBJ2-7,TGTGCCAGCAGTTACTCGAGACAGGGGGGGTACGAGCAGTACTTC,CASSYSRQGGYEQYF
.,TRBV10-3,.,TRBJ1-1,TGTGCCGCCAGGGGTTTCGGGAACACTGAAGCTTTCTTT,CAARGFGNTEAFF
.,TRBV6-5,.,TRBJ2-7,TGTGCCAGCCGGGACACGTCCTACGAGCAGTACTTC,CASRDTSYEQYF
TRBD2,TRBV6-6,.,TRBJ2-7,TGTGCCAGCAGTTCCTGGACTAGCGGAAGATACGAGCAGTACTTC,CASSSWTSGRYEQYF
.,TRBV13,.,TRBJ2-7,TGTGCCAGCAGCTCGCGAGAATACTACGAGCAGTACTTC,CASSSREYYEQYF
TRBD1,TRBV9,.,TRBJ2-4,TGTGCCAGCAGCGTAGGAGGACCGGGACAGGGAGTCATTCAGTACTTC,CASSVGGPGQGVIQYF
TRBD1,TRBV27,.,TRBJ1-1,TGTGCCAGCAGTTTATCAGGGACAGGTAATTCGGGTGAAGCTTTCTTT,CASSLSGTGNSGEAFF
.,TRBV29-1,.,TRBJ1-2,TGCAGCGTTGAGGACCAACCGGGGGGCTACACCTTC,CSVEDQPGGYTF